The 12 T cell receptor beta chains below were found in one sample sequenced in a study of human T cells and chemical hapten exposure. The time point was: pre-sensitization, week 0. The sample's treatment: therapeutic diphenylcyclopropenone sensitization with weekly scalp DPC. One entry per CDR3 protein results from TCRdb running MiXCR on the RACE reads. The sample lists under 50,000 distinct CDR3 sequences, about 7.4% occurring once. The material sequenced was whole blood, taken in connection with sensitization to the hapten diphenylcyclopropenone (DPC). These receptors were obtained from a woman in her fifties or sixties with alopecia areata. Some clones in this sample may be carry-over from other donors' samples.

The V call is TRBV2, the J call TRBJ2-3; D is possibly TRBD1 or TRBD2 (5 bases each). Germline V gene lookup returns CDR1 SNHLY and CDR2 FYNNEI. The V and J ends lost 5 bases and 1 base respectively, with 7 bases between them. This CDR3 is built from 13 residues. For the CDR3, the DNA is TGTGCCAGCAGTAGGGACCGCACAGATACGCAGTATTTT. Protein sequence: CASSRDRTDTQYF.

This chain connects TRBV29-1 to TRBJ2-1, with 10 bases aligning to TRBD2. This CDR3 spans 16 amino acids. Germline V gene data show CDR1 as SQVTM and CDR2 as ANQGSEA. The junction had 7 bases not matched to a gene; V was cut back by 5 bases and J by 0 bases. The CDR3 DNA reads TGCAGCGTTCGGCTAGCGGGAGCCCGCTCCTACAATGAGCAGTTCTTC. Translation: CSVRLAGARSYNEQFF.

This clonotype was seen repeatedly, ten times or more. V usage is TRBV4-2 and J usage is TRBJ2-1; possibly TRBD1 for D (6 bases). This CDR3 spans 15 amino acids. Germline V gene sequence: CDR1 LGHNA, CDR2 YNFKEQ. Trimming cost V 1 base and J 6 bases, with 13 bases left between them. The CDR3 loop reads CASSQVTGTGNEQFF. In DNA form, the CDR3 reads TGTGCCAGCAGCCAAGTTACAGGGACGGGCAATGAGCAGTTCTTC.

This clonotype was found a few times. The chain joins TRBV3-1 to TRBJ2-1; the match to TRBD2 covers 10 bases. In germline, CDR1 is LGHDT, CDR2 YNNKEL (reference sequence). The CDR3 spans 15 residues. The J segment lost 9 bases and the V segment lost 3 bases, leaving 8 bases of the junction unmatched. The CDR3 reads CASSQGASGRGEQFF. As DNA, the CDR3 is TGTGCCAGCAGCCAGGGGGCTAGCGGGAGAGGTGAGCAGTTCTTC.

This clonotype came up a few times. CDR3 in DNA: TGTGCCAGCAGCCAAGGGGCTGCGGGGCCCCAGCATTTT. Protein product: CASSQGAAGPQHF. V usage is TRBV3-1 and J usage is TRBJ1-5, with D unresolved. CDR1 and CDR2 from the germline V gene are LGHDT and YNNKEL (reference sequence). This CDR3 has 13 residues. The V end lost 1 base, the J end lost 9 bases, and 10 bases lay between the germline ends.

This clonotype was seen more than once but under ten times. The chain joins TRBV6-6 to TRBJ2-1, with D unclear. V was cut by 2 bases and J by 5 bases, with 7 bases left in between. Germline CDR1 MNHNY, CDR2 SVGAGI (reference sequence). This CDR3 contains 13 residues. CDR3 DNA: TGTGCCAGCAGTTACCGTCCTGACAATGAGCAGTTCTTC. Translated: CASSYRPDNEQFF.

This clonotype was recorded many times. V usage is TRBV6-5 and J usage is TRBJ2-3, with D perhaps matching TRBD1 (5 bases). The germline V and J ends were trimmed by 4 bases and 11 bases, with 10 bases remaining between them. The CDR3 covers 11 residues. Germline V gene data show CDR1 as MNHEY and CDR2 as SVGAGI. The CDR3 nucleotides are TGTGCCAGCAGTTCTCCTCAGGGGCAGTATTTT. Translation gives CASSSPQGQYF.

This clonotype was recorded many times. V gene TRBV7-2 combines with J gene TRBJ2-7; D tentatively reads TRBD1 or TRBD2 (6 bases each). V was trimmed by 3 bases and J by 7 bases, leaving 13 bases between them. The germline CDR1 and CDR2 sequences are SGHTA and FQGNSA. The length of the CDR3 is 13 residues. The CDR3 here is CASSLSPGAEQYF. The CDR3, as DNA: TGTGCCAGCAGCTTGTCGCCGGGGGCAGAGCAGTACTTC.

This clonotype was seen a handful of times. The chain has TRBV29-1 and TRBJ2-1, with 9 bases aligning to TRBD2. This CDR3 contains 13 residues. V lost 4 bases, J lost 10 bases, and 8 bases stayed unmatched. Per germline, CDR1 SQVTM and CDR2 ANQGSEA. Here the CDR3 reads CSVVLAGGWEQFF. DNA of the CDR3: TGCAGCGTTGTACTAGCGGGTGGCTGGGAGCAGTTCTTC.

The V call is TRBV7-3, the J call TRBJ2-3; 7 bases agree with TRBD2. The CDR3 extends over 16 amino acids. Trimming removed 0 bases from V and 5 bases from J; junction bases left unmatched: 8. Germline V CDR1 and CDR2: SGHTA, FQGTGA. This CDR3 reads CASSLTGLGGGDTQYF. DNA for the CDR3: TGTGCCAGCAGCTTAACCGGACTAGGAGGTGGAGATACGCAGTATTTT.

This clonotype was recorded a few times. This chain connects TRBV28 to TRBJ2-5; D is unresolved. Germline CDR1 reads MDHEN; CDR2 reads SYDVKM. The CDR3 has 11 amino acids. The V end lost 3 bases, the J end lost 4 bases, and 3 bases lay between the germline ends. This CDR3 reads CASSFLETQYF. CDR3 DNA: TGTGCCAGCAGTTTTCTAGAGACCCAGTACTTC. Based on the CDR3 plus reference TRBV28 and TRBJ2-5, the full variable domain is DVKVTQSSRYLVKRTGEKVFLECVQDMDHENMFWYRQDPGLGLRLIYFSYDVKMKEKGDIPEGYSVSREKKERFSLILESASTNQTSMYLCASSFLETQYFGPGTRLLVL.

By frequency in the sample, this clonotype is medium-sized. This rearrangement joins TRBV4-1 to TRBJ2-7; 10 bases match TRBD1. Germline V lookup: CDR1 MGHRA, CDR2 YSYEKL. This CDR3 region has 15 residues. The J segment lost 3 bases and the V segment lost 4 bases, leaving 6 bases of the junction unmatched. CDR3 sequence: CASSPGQGGDYEQYF. The CDR3 region has the DNA TGCGCCAGCAGCCCTGGACAGGGGGGAGACTACGAGCAGTACTTC.